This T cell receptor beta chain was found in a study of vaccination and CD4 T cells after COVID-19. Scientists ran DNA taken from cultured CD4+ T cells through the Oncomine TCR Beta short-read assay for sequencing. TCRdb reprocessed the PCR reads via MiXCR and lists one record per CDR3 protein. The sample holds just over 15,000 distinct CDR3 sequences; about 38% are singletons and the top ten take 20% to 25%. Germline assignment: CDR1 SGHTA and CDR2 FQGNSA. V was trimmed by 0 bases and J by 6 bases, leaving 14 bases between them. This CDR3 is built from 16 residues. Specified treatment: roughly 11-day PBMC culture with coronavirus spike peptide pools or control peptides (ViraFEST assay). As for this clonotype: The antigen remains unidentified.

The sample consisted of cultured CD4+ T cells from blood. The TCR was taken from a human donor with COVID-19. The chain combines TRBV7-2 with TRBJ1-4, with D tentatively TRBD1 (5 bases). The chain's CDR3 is CASSLALGRVDEKLFF. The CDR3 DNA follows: TGTGCCAGCAGCTTAGCGCTGGGCAGGGTTGATGAAAAACTGTTTTTT.